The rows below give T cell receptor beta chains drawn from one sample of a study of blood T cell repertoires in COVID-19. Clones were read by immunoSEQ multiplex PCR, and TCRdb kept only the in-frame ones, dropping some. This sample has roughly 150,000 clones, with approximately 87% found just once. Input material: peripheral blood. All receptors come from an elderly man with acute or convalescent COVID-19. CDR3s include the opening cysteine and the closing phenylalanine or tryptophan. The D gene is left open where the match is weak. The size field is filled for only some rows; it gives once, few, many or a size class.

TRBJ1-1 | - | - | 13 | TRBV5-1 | TGCGCCAGCAGCTTGGACTCAAGCACTGAAGCTTTCTTT | CASSLDSSTEAFF
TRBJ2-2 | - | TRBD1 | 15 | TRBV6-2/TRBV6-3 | TGTGCCAGCAGTAAGGACAGGGTTCACACCGGGGAGCTGTTTTTT | CASSKDRVHTGELFF
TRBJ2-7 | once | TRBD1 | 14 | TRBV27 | TGTGCCAGCCGTTTGACAGGGGGCTCCTACGAGCAGTACTTC | CASRLTGGSYEQYF
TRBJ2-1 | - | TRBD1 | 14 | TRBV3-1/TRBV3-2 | TGTGCCAGCAGCCCAAAGGGGGCGTTGAATGAGCAGTTCTTC | CASSPKGALNEQFF
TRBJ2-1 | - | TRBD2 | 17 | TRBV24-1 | TGTGCCACCAGTGATCCCGTAGCGGGAGAGGACTACAATGAGCAGTTCTTC | CATSDPVAGEDYNEQFF
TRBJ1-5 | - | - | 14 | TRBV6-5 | TGTGCCAGCAGTTTAGCAACTTTTGATCAGCCCCAGCATTTT | CASSLATFDQPQHF
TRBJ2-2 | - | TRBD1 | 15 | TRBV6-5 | TGTGCCAGCAGCCGGGACAGGGGAATCACCGGGGAGCTGTTTTTT | CASSRDRGITGELFF
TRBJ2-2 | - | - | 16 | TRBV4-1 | TGCGCCAGCAGGCAGGGTTCCACCGCGAACACCGGGGAGCTGTTTTTT | CASRQGSTANTGELFF
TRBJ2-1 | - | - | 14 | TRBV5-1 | TGCGCCAGCAGCTTCGAGATGGTGTACAATGAGCAGTTCTTC | CASSFEMVYNEQFF
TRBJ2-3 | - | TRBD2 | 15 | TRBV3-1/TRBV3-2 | TGTGCCACTGGGACTAGCCGCCTCGGTTCAGATACGCAGTATTTT | CATGTSRLGSDTQYF
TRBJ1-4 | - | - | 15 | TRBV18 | TGTGCCAGCTCACCACGAGTACAGGGTGGTGAAAAACTGTTTTTT | CASSPRVQGGEKLFF
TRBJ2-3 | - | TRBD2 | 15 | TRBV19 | TGTGCCAGTAGCGGACTAGCGGGATTCACAGATACGCAGTATTTT | CASSGLAGFTDTQYF
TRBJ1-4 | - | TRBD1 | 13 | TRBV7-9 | TGTGCCAGCAGCCCGACAGGGGGCGAAAAACTGTTTTTT | CASSPTGGEKLFF
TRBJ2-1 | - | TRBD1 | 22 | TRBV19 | TGTGCCAGTAGTCAATTCGGGACAGGGGGCCGTGCGGCGGGGAGCTCCTACAATGAGCAGTTCTTC | CASSQFGTGGRAAGSSYNEQFF
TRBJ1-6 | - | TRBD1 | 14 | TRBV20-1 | TGCAGTGCTAGTCCCGGGACAGCTTATTCACCCCTCCACTTT | CSASPGTAYSPLHF
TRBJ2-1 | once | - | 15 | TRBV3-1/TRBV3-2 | TGTGCCAGCAGCCGGGAGGTACTCTCCTACAATGAGCAGTTCTTC | CASSREVLSYNEQFF
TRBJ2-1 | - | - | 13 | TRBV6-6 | TGTGCCTCAGTGTCCCTTTCCTACAATGAGCAGTTCTTC | CASVSLSYNEQFF
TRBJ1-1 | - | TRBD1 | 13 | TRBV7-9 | TGTGCCAGCAGCCTACAGGGGCTGGGTGAAGCTTTCTTT | CASSLQGLGEAFF
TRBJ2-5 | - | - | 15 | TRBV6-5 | TGTGCCAGCCAGACCACAGGAAACCTCCAAGAGACCCAGTACTTC | CASQTTGNLQETQYF
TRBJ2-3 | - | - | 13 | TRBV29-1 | TGCAGCGTTGGACAGATTAGCACAGATACGCAGTATTTT | CSVGQISTDTQYF
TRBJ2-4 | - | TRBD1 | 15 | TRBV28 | TGTGCCAGCAGTCCGGGGGGACAGGGAGGGAACATTCAGTACTTC | CASSPGGQGGNIQYF
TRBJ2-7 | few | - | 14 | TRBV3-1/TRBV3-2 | TGTGCCAGCAGCCCCCCGGGGGTAACCTACGAGCAGTACTTC | CASSPPGVTYEQYF
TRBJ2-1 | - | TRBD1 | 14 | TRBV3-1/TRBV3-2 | TGTGCCAGCAGCCCCGGGACAGCTTTCACTGAGCAGTTCTTC | CASSPGTAFTEQFF
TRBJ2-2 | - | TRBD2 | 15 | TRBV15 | TGTGCCACCAGATTCGGGAGGGCGGACACCGGGGAGCTGTTTTTT | CATRFGRADTGELFF
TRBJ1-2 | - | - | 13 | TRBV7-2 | TGTGCCAGCAGAGGCAGGGGAGCCTATGGCTACACCTTC | CASRGRGAYGYTF
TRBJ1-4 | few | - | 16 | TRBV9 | TGTGCCAGCAGCGTAGCTACGGAGGGCCCCTGGGAAAAACTGTTTTTT | CASSVATEGPWEKLFF